Sequencing of this TCR beta chain was carried out in a study of T-cell reconstitution after alpha-beta-depleted transplantation in children. This clonotype came up many times. Its antigen remains unknown. Study-level results: Surviving recipient T cells and thymic progenitors underlay high day-60 TCRbeta diversity in some patients. Where alpha-beta T cells came from about two months after transplant was reportedly several hundred expanded graft clones. The main origin of T-cell counts and diversity one year after transplant was newly produced T cells.

Unique molecular identifiers were incorporated during preparation of the TCRbeta library. TCRdb independently ran MiXCR on the PCR reads; one entry per CDR3 protein. The data show roughly 500,000 distinct CDR3 sequences, 8% to 11% seen once. CDR3 size: 14 residues. V gave up 5 bases and J gave up 4 bases; unmatched junction bases: 8. Germline CDR1 SEHNR, CDR2 FQNEAQ (reference sequence). The sequences come from PBMCs, collected before TCRalphabeta/CD19-depleted stem cell transplant. This TCR was sampled from a child between 2 and 9 years old with inherited bone marrow failure, due to receive a stem cell transplant. The chain employs TRBV7-9 and TRBJ2-7; 7 bases are a match to TRBD1. The CDR3 loop is CASSLGTAGYEQYF. CDR3 nucleotides: TGTGCCAGCAGCCTAGGGACAGCTGGATACGAGCAGTACTTC.